These 13 T cell receptor beta chains were sequenced from one sample in a study of blood T cell repertoires in COVID-19. Clones were read by immunoSEQ multiplex PCR, and TCRdb kept only the in-frame ones, dropping some. The table includes approximately 86,000 clones, about 89% detected once. The sample consisted of peripheral blood. Receptor source: a middle-aged man with acute or convalescent COVID-19.

The chain has TRBV28 and TRBJ1-5; D remains unclear. The CDR3 sequence is 14 residues long. The germline V gene encodes CDR1 MDHEN and CDR2 SYDVKM. The germline V and J ends were trimmed by 2 bases and 5 bases, with 10 bases remaining between them. As DNA, the CDR3 is TGTGCCAGCAGTTTAGGGCAGAACCATCAGCCCCAGCATTTT. It yields the protein CASSLGQNHQPQHF.

The chain couples TRBV10-3 to TRBJ1-1; D remains ambiguous. Trimming removed 10 bases at V and 0 bases at J, with 12 bases between. CDR1 ENHRY and CDR2 SYGVKD come from the germline V gene. This CDR3 is built from 13 residues. CDR3 bases: TGTGCCACCATACAATCAGTGAACACTGAAGCTTTCTTT. It is translated as CATIQSVNTEAFF.

This chain links TRBV6-5 with TRBJ2-1; 9 nucleotides align to TRBD1. In germline, CDR1 is MNHEY, CDR2 SVGAGI. Trimming cost V 4 bases and J 6 bases; bases outside gene matches: 10. This CDR3 is built from 16 residues. CDR3 bases: TGTGCCAGCAGTTCCCCCGCCGGGACAGGGTCCAATGAGCAGTTCTTC. It codes for CASSSPAGTGSNEQFF.

The J gene is TRBJ1-4, the V gene TRBV11-2; 7 positions agree with TRBD1. The junction had 5 bases not matched to a gene; V was cut back by 5 bases and J by 5 bases. CDR3 length: 14 residues. The germline gives CDR1 SGHAT, CDR2 FQNNGV. This CDR3 reads CASSKGTVNEKLFF. In nucleotides, the CDR3 is TGTGCCAGCAGCAAGGGGACAGTAAATGAAAAACTGTTTTTT.

The chain is built from TRBV18 and TRBJ2-3; a possible D gene is TRBD2 (6 bases). Trimming cost V 0 bases and J 1 base, with 8 bases left between them. The CDR3 extends over 15 amino acids. In germline, CDR1 is KGHSH, CDR2 LQKENI. In DNA form, the CDR3 reads TGTGCCAGCTCACCACCCGGCGGGGGCACAGATACGCAGTATTTT. This translates into CASSPPGGGTDTQYF.

The gene calls are TRBV2 and TRBJ2-7, with D unresolved. Trimming cost V 7 bases and J 3 bases, with 7 bases left between them. The germline V gene has CDR1 SNHLY and CDR2 FYNNEI. This CDR3 has 11 amino acids. Here the CDR3 DNA reads TGTGCCAGCATGTCCCTCTACGAGCAGTACTTC. Its protein product is CASMSLYEQYF.

The rearrangement uses TRBV6-5 and TRBJ1-2, with TRBD1 identical over 9 bases. J lost 4 bases, V lost 8 bases, and 8 bases had no gene match. The CDR3 runs to 14 residues. The germline V gene encodes CDR1 MNHEY and CDR2 SVGAGI. CDR3 DNA: TGTGCCAGCCTACCACGGACAGGGGCCTATGGCTACACCTTC. Protein sequence: CASLPRTGAYGYTF.

V is TRBV3-1 (or the pseudogene TRBV3-2) and J is TRBJ2-1; D is undetermined. Between the trimmed V and J ends, which lost 5 bases and 6 bases, there was a span of 8 bases. This CDR3 contains 12 residues. CDR1 and CDR2 from the germline V gene are LGHDT and YNNKEL (reference sequence). CDR3 region: CASSAASNEQFF. CDR3 sequence (DNA): TGTGCCAGCAGCGCCGCGAGCAATGAGCAGTTCTTC.

V is TRBV4-2 and J is TRBJ2-2, with 10 bases identical to TRBD2. The CDR3 loop spans 15 amino acids. The J segment lost 8 bases and the V segment lost 3 bases, leaving 6 bases of the junction unmatched. Germline V gives CDR1 LGHNA, CDR2 YNFKEQ. The CDR3 DNA is TGTGCCAGCAGCCAGTTAGCGGGGGGCCGGGGGGAGCTGTTTTTT. Translation: CASSQLAGGRGELFF.

The rearrangement links TRBV3-1 (or the pseudogene TRBV3-2) to TRBJ1-2; 7 bases line up with TRBD1. Germline trimming cut 6 bases from V and 1 base from J; bases unmatched to any gene: 5. CDR1 is LGHDT, CDR2 YNNKEL, per germline (reference sequence). This CDR3 is 14 amino acids long. The DNA for the CDR3 is TGTGCCAGCAGGCGGACAGGATTTAACTATGGCTACACCTTC. Translated: CASRRTGFNYGYTF.

The genes are TRBV5-1 and TRBJ2-5, with 10 bases matching TRBD2. The V and J ends lost 4 bases and 3 bases, in that order; junction bases with no gene match: 6. CDR1 is SGHRS and CDR2 is YFSETQ in the germline V gene. The CDR3 sequence is 15 residues long. The CDR3 bases are TGCGCCAGCAGCCCCGGTGGGACTAGCGAAGAGACCCAGTACTTC. It translates to CASSPGGTSEETQYF.

This chain joins TRBV3-1 (or the pseudogene TRBV3-2) and TRBJ2-7; the D is unclear. Trimming pared 4 bases from V and 1 base from J, leaving 11 bases between. Germline V gene sequence: CDR1 LGHDT, CDR2 YNNKEL (reference sequence). CDR3 length equals 14 residues. In DNA, the CDR3 is TGTGCCAGCAGCCCTCGGGTGGGTTCCTACGAGCAGTACGTC. This translates into CASSPRVGSYEQYV.

This chain joins TRBV6-5 and TRBJ1-1; tentative D call: TRBD1 (5 bases). Germline V CDR1 and CDR2: MNHEY, SVGAGI. The CDR3 contains 11 residues. V lost 7 bases and J lost 10, with 13 bases in between. The CDR3 nucleotides read TGTGCCAGCACGATCTCAGGGCGAGCTTTCTTT. As protein: CASTISGRAFF.